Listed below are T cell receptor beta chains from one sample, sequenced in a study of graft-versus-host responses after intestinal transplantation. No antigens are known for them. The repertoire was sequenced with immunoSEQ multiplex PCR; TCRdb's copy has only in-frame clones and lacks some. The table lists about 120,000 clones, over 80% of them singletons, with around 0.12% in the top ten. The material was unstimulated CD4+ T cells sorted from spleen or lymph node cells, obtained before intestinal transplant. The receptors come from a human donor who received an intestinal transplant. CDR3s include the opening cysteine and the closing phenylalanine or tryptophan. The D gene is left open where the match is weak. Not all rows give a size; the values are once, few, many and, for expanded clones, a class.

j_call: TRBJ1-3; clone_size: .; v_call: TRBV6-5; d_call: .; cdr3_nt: TGTGCCAGCACCGACTCTTCTGGAAACACCATATATTTT; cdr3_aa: CASTDSSGNTIYF
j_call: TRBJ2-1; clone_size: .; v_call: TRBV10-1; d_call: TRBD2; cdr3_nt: TGCGCCAGCAGTGAGGCTAGCGGGTCTGAAAATGAGCAGTTCTTC; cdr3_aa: CASSEASGSENEQFF
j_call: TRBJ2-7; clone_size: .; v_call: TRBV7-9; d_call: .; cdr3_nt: TGTGCCAGCAGCACGACAGGTTCCGAGCAGTACTTC; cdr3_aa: CASSTTGSEQYF
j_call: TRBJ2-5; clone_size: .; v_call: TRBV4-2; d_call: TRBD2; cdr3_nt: TGTGCCAGCAGCCAAGAGTTAGCGGGAGCTCAAGAGACCCAGTACTTC; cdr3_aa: CASSQELAGAQETQYF
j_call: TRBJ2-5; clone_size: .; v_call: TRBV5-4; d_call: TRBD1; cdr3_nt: TGTGCCGGGGGACAGGGAGGAGAGACCCAGTACTTC; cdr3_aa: CAGGQGGETQYF
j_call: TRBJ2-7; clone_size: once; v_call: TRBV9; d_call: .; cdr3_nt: TGTGCCAGCTACGAAGGGGATTACCGCTACGAGCAGTACTTC; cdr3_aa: CASYEGDYRYEQYF
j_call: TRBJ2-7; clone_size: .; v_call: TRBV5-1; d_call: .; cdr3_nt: TGCGCCAGCAGCTTCCTCACGGGAGCGAGCTACGAGCAGTACTTC; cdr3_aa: CASSFLTGASYEQYF
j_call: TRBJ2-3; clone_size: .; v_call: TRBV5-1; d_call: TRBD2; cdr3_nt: TGCGCCAGCGGATACTACAATCTAGCGGGGCCCCTGGGGCAGTATTTT; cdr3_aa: CASGYYNLAGPLGQYF
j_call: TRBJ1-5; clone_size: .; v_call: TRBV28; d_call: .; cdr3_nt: TGTGCCAGCAGTTTTATCGGACGGAATCAGCCCCAGCATTTT; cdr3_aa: CASSFIGRNQPQHF
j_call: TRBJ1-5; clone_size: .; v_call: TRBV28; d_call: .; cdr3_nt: TGTGCCAGCAGAAACAGCAATCAGCCCCAGCATTTT; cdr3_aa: CASRNSNQPQHF
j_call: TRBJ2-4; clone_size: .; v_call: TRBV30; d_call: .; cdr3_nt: TGTGCCTGGTCAACGCAAGGAGTAAACATTCAGTACTTC; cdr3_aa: CAWSTQGVNIQYF
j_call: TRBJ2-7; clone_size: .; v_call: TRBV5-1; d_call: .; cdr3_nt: TGCGCCAGCAGCGCAGGGGGGGAGCAGTACTTC; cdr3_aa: CASSAGGEQYF
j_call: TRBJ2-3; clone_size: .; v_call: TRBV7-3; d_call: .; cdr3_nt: TGTGCCAGCAGCACCGACTCCACAGATACGCAGTATTTT; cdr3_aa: CASSTDSTDTQYF
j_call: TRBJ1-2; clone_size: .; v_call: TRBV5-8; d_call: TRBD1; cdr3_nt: TGTGCCAGCAGCCTCCACCATGGGACAGCAGTTAACTATGGCTACACCTTC; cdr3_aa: CASSLHHGTAVNYGYTF
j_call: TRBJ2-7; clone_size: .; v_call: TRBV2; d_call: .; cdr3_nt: TGTGCCAGCATCCCCCAGCGGTTAACCTACGAGCAGTACTTC; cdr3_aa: CASIPQRLTYEQYF
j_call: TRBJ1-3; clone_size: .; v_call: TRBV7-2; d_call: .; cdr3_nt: TGTGCCAGCAGCTCCCGACGAGGCCAGGCTGGAAACACCATATATTTT; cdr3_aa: CASSSRRGQAGNTIYF
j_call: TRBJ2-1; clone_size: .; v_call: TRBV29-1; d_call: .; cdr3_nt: TGCAGCGTTGTCCTACTCTACAATGAGCAGTTCTTC; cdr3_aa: CSVVLLYNEQFF
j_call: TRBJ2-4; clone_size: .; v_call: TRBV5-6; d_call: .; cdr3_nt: TGTGCCAGCAGCGGGGTGGGGGGCATTCAGTACTTC; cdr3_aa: CASSGVGGIQYF
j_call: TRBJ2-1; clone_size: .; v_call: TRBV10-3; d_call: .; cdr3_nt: TGTGCCATCACCGACTATGAGGAGGGTGAGCAGTTCTTC; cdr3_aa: CAITDYEEGEQFF
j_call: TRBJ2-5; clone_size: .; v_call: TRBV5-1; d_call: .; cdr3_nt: TGCGCCAGCAGCTTGGACTTCAGAGAGACCCAGTACTTC; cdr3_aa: CASSLDFRETQYF
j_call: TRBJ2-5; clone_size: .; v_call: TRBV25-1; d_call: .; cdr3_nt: TGTGCCAGCAGTGATTTGACCAGTCTGGAGACCCAGTACTTC; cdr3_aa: CASSDLTSLETQYF
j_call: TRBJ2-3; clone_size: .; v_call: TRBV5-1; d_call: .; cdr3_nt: TGCGCCAGCAGCTTGGCTGGGGGCGTTACAGATACGCAGTATTTT; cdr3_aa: CASSLAGGVTDTQYF
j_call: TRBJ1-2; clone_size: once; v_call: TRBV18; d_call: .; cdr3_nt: TGTGCCAGCTCAGCGACCAGCTATGGCTACACCTTC; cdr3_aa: CASSATSYGYTF
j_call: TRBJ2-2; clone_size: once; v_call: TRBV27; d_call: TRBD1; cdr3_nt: TGTGCCAGCAGGAGGACAGGGGCGAACACCGGGGAGCTGTTTTTT; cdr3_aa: CASRRTGANTGELFF
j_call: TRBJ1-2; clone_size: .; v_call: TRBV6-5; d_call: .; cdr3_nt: TGTGCCAGCAGTTTAGAGGGATCTCGCTATGGCTACACCTTC; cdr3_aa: CASSLEGSRYGYTF